The next 29 T cell receptor beta chains were all read from a single sample in a study of response to subunit inactivated influenza vaccine. Each CDR3 protein gets one entry after TCRdb re-called the RT-PCR reads with MiXCR. The sample contains roughly 670,000 distinct CDR3 sequences, less than 15% of which appear only once. Specimen: PBMCs from blood, collected around 14 days before vaccination. The receptors come from a man aged 50 to 59 who received an inactivated influenza vaccine.

This clonotype came up a few times. The chain recombines TRBV2 with TRBJ2-1, with 8 bases matching TRBD2. Trimming removed 6 bases from V and 4 bases from J; junction bases left unmatched: 8. The CDR3 is 15 amino acids. Germline-derived CDR1 and CDR2 are SNHLY and FYNNEI. CDR3 protein: CASSKTGGPYNEQFF. CDR3 coding DNA: TGTGCCAGCAGCAAGACGGGGGGGCCGTACAATGAGCAGTTCTTC.

This clonotype was seen more than once but under ten times. The chain joins TRBV12-3 or TRBV12-4 to TRBJ2-1; D ambiguous. Trimming stripped 1 base from V and 4 bases from J, with 11 bases between. This CDR3 has 15 amino acids. The CDR3 DNA reads TGTGCCAGCAGTTTAGGGCTGACGACTTACAATGAGCAGTTCTTC. This codes for CASSLGLTTYNEQFF.

This clonotype appeared many times. This chain joins TRBV2 and TRBJ2-3; unclear D gene. Germline assignment: CDR1 SNHLY and CDR2 FYNNEI. V was pared by 6 bases and J by 3 bases, with 7 bases between. The CDR3 contains 12 residues. CDR3 in DNA: TGTGCCAGCAGCTTAGTGACAGATACGCAGTATTTT. Its translation is CASSLVTDTQYF.

On this clonotype: An end of the junction does not agree with germline; a read error may underlie this. The chain employs TRBV15 and TRBJ2-2; TRBD2 is a possible D gene (5 bases). The CDR3 is 16 amino acids. Germline loops: CDR1 LNHNV, CDR2 YYDKDF (reference sequence). The CDR3: CATSRDLQKYTGELVF. In DNA, the CDR3 is TGTGCCACCAGCAGAGATCTCCAGAAATACACCGGGGAGCTGGTTTTT.

The chain carries TRBV6-1 and TRBJ2-3; 9 bases align to TRBD2. Looked up from germline, CDR1 is MNHNS and CDR2 is SASEGT. The J segment lost 6 bases and the V segment lost 6 bases, leaving 4 bases of the junction unmatched. The CDR3 has 13 amino acids. The CDR3 spells CASRRGTSDTQYF. Here the CDR3 DNA reads TGTGCCAGCAGGAGAGGGACTAGCGATACGCAGTATTTT.

This rearrangement joins TRBV20-1 to TRBJ2-1; 12 nucleotides match TRBD2. This CDR3 is 14 amino acids long. Per germline, CDR1 DFQATT and CDR2 SNEGSKA (reference sequence). The V segment lost 5 bases and the J segment 4 bases; nucleotides outside the gene matches: 3. In DNA form, the CDR3 reads TGCAGTGCTGAGACTAGCGGGGGTTACAATGAGCAGTTCTTC. Its protein product is CSAETSGGYNEQFF.

The genes are TRBV7-7 and TRBJ2-1; weak D call: TRBD2 (6 bases). V lost 1 base to trimming and J lost 8 bases, with 12 bases between them. The germline CDR1 and CDR2 sequences are SSHAT and FNYEAQ (reference sequence). This CDR3 contains 14 residues. The CDR3 loop reads CASSLVGGVDEQFF. CDR3 DNA sequence: TGTGCCAGCAGCTTAGTAGGAGGGGTGGATGAGCAGTTCTTC.

Details on this clonotype: A much more abundant neighbour one base away suggests this may be a read error. CDR3 in DNA: TGTGCCAGCAGCTTTGTACTAGCGGGAGGCAATGAGCAGTTCTTC. Translated: CASSFVLAGGNEQFF. The chain recombines TRBV7-8 with TRBJ2-1; 12 bases are shared with TRBD2. With 3 bases clipped from V and 6 bases from J, the junction kept 3 bases outside the gene matches. CDR3 size: 15 residues. Germline loops: CDR1 SGHVS, CDR2 FQNEAQ.

The V and J genes are TRBV10-3 and TRBJ1-2, with 8 positions matching TRBD1. After removal of 8 bases from V and 6 bases from J, the junction contained 11 bases not matched to a gene. CDR3 length equals 14 residues. The germline gives CDR1 ENHRY, CDR2 SYGVKD. The CDR3 reads CAIRDTGGSNGYTF. Written as DNA, the CDR3 is TGTGCCATCCGCGATACAGGGGGTTCAAATGGCTACACCTTC.

The V and J genes are TRBV4-2 and TRBJ2-7; D is unresolved. V shed 0 bases and J shed 4 bases, with 13 bases lying between them. The CDR3 has 15 residues. CDR1 and CDR2 from the germline V gene are LGHNA and YNFKEQ. The CDR3 protein is CASSQDRRSRYEQYF. CDR3 nucleotides: TGTGCCAGCAGCCAAGATCGACGGAGCCGGTACGAGCAGTACTTC.

This clonotype turned up a few times. The V gene is TRBV6-1, the J gene TRBJ2-7, with TRBD2 as a possible D gene (5 bases). Germline loops: CDR1 MNHNS, CDR2 SASEGT. The CDR3 length is 14 residues. Trimming removed 8 bases at V and 0 bases at J, with 14 bases between. CDR3 DNA sequence: TGTGCCAGCGGAGGACCAACCAGCTCCTACGAGCAGTACTTC. It codes for CASGGPTSSYEQYF.

The V and J genes are TRBV4-1 and TRBJ2-7; 10 bases map to TRBD2. From germline, CDR1 is MGHRA and CDR2 YSYEKL. Trimming cost V 1 base and J 3 bases; bases outside gene matches: 6. CDR3 size: 16 residues. The DNA for the CDR3 is TGCGCCAGCAGCCAAGGGAGCGGGGGGGCAGTCTACGAGCAGTACTTC. Its translation: CASSQGSGGAVYEQYF.

This clonotype was recorded at least ten times. The chain links TRBV4-2 to TRBJ2-1; D gene ambiguous. Deletions cut 3 bases from V and 7 bases from J, with 16 bases between. The CDR3 is 15 amino acids. The germline CDR1 and CDR2 sequences are LGHNA and YNFKEQ. CDR3 bases: TGTGCCAGCAGCCAGGGCGGTGTCGGGTCAAATGAGCAGTTCTTC. Translated: CASSQGGVGSNEQFF.

This clonotype has only a few counts. The chain is built from TRBV10-1 and TRBJ2-1; 8 positions match TRBD2. The V gene's germline CDR1 is WNHNN and CDR2 SYGVQD (reference sequence). V shed 2 bases and J 6 bases; nucleotides not matched to a gene: 6. The length of the CDR3 is 15 residues. The CDR3 sequence: CASSERGGLFNEQFF. DNA for the CDR3: TGCGCCAGCAGTGAGCGGGGGGGCCTTTTCAATGAGCAGTTCTTC.

This clonotype was detected a few times. The gene calls are TRBV6-2 or TRBV6-3 and TRBJ2-3, with D possibly being TRBD1 (5 bases). This CDR3 spans 15 amino acids. Germline CDR1 and CDR2: MNHEY and SVGEGT. V lost 2 bases to trimming and J lost 4 bases, with 13 bases between them. The CDR3 protein is CASSYDGRVADTQYF. CDR3 nucleotide sequence: TGTGCCAGCAGTTACGATGGCAGGGTCGCAGATACGCAGTATTTT.

This clonotype came up a few times. In DNA form, the CDR3 reads TGTGCCAGCAGCTTAGGTTGGCGGGGTGGGGAGACCCAGTACTTC. Its protein is CASSLGWRGGETQYF. The J gene is TRBJ2-5, the V gene TRBV7-2; TRBD2 is a possible D gene (6 bases). This CDR3 region has 15 residues. Germline values: CDR1 SGHTA, CDR2 FQGNSA. Trimming shortened V by 1 base and J by 5 bases, and 14 bases separated the two germline ends.

This clonotype was counted a few times. The chain joins TRBV29-1 to TRBJ2-5, with D unclear. The CDR3 is 10 amino acids. Germline lookup yields CDR1 SQVTM and CDR2 ANQGSEA. The CDR3 nucleotides read TGCAGTGGGCCTGTGGAGACCCAGTACTTC. This translates into CSGPVETQYF.

This clonotype was counted between two and nine times. The rearrangement uses TRBV15 and TRBJ2-3, with 12 bases that match TRBD2. The trim removed 0 bases at V and 5 bases at J, leaving 6 bases unmatched. Germline V CDR1 and CDR2: LNHNV, YYDKDF (reference sequence). The CDR3 consists of 17 residues. CDR3 bases: TGTGCCACCAGCAGAGATCGGGGGACTAGCGGGCGAGATACGCAGTATTTT. The encoded protein is CATSRDRGTSGRDTQYF.

This clonotype was counted ten times or more. The rearrangement uses TRBV29-1 and TRBJ2-5; D call uncertain. V was shortened by 4 bases and J by 3 bases, with 9 bases between the two germline ends. Per the germline V gene, CDR1 is SQVTM and CDR2 is ANQGSEA. This CDR3 has 12 residues. The CDR3 DNA reads as TGCAGCGTTGGAGTTCTGAAAGAGACCCAGTACTTC. This sequence encodes CSVGVLKETQYF.

The chain carries TRBV9 and TRBJ2-3, with D possibly TRBD2 on 5 matching bases. The CDR3 is made up of 14 amino acids. V shed 4 bases and J shed 2 bases, with 11 bases lying between them. CDR1 is SGDLS and CDR2 is YYNGEE in the germline V gene. The DNA of the CDR3 is TGTGCCAGCAGCTCCGGGGTGATCACAGATACGCAGTATTTT. Its protein product is CASSSGVITDTQYF.

The rearrangement uses TRBV2 and TRBJ1-4; D remains ambiguous. The CDR3 spans 14 residues. V lost 6 bases, J lost 4 bases, and 12 bases lay in between. The germline V gene encodes CDR1 SNHLY and CDR2 FYNNEI. The CDR3 DNA is TGTGCCAGCAGATTCGACGGAAATAATGAAAAACTGTTTTTT. This encodes CASRFDGNNEKLFF.

The V gene is TRBV11-2, the J gene TRBJ2-5, with TRBD2 matching 10 bases. The germline V gene has CDR1 SGHAT and CDR2 FQNNGV. Losses at the gene ends were 0 bases for V and 4 bases for J; bases not matched to a gene: 8. CDR3 length equals 17 residues. The CDR3, as DNA: TGTGCCAGCAGCTTAGATCCTCAGCGGGGGGGCGGAGAGACCCAGTACTTC. Encoded protein: CASSLDPQRGGGETQYF.

This sequence joins TRBV18 and TRBJ2-5; the D gene is possibly TRBD2 (6 bases). Trimming shortened V by 0 bases and J by 5 bases, and 13 bases separated the two germline ends. CDR1 and CDR2 from the germline V gene are KGHSH and LQKENI. This CDR3 spans 15 amino acids. The CDR3 sequence is CASSPPSSSGETQYF. CDR3 sequence (DNA): TGTGCCAGCTCACCACCGTCCAGTAGCGGCGAGACCCAGTACTTC.

This chain uses TRBV2 with TRBJ2-3; 12 bases are shared with TRBD2. CDR3 length: 16 residues. CDR1 and CDR2 (germline): SNHLY, FYNNEI. J gave up 4 bases and V 4 bases, and 6 bases lay outside the gene matches. The CDR3 DNA is TGTGCCAGCAGTGTACGACTAGCGGGAGTTTCAGATACGCAGTATTTT. This encodes CASSVRLAGVSDTQYF.

This clonotype showed up just a few times. The V call is TRBV12-3 or TRBV12-4, the J call TRBJ2-2; no definite D call. V lost 1 base and J lost 2, with 11 bases in between. There are 16 residues in the CDR3. The CDR3 bases are TGTGCCAGCAGTTTAGAGGGCCCGAGAAACACCGGGGAGCTGTTTTTT. Protein: CASSLEGPRNTGELFF.

The genes are TRBV4-3 and TRBJ2-3, with a possible D match to TRBD2 (6 bases). This CDR3 region has 15 residues. Trimming shortened V by 0 bases and J by 2 bases, and 9 bases separated the two germline ends. Germline V CDR1 and CDR2: LGHNA, YSLEER. In DNA, the CDR3 is TGCGCCAGCAGCCAAGATTGGCGGGACACAGATACGCAGTATTTT. Protein product: CASSQDWRDTDTQYF.

This clonotype has just a few counts. V usage is TRBV5-1 and J usage is TRBJ2-1, with 7 bases lining up with TRBD2. The ends lost 0 bases at V and 0 bases at J; junction bases unmatched: 3. CDR1 is SGHRS, CDR2 YFSETQ, per germline. The CDR3 totals 16 residues. This chain's CDR3 is CASSLETGGSYNEQFF. DNA for the CDR3: TGCGCCAGCAGCTTGGAGACGGGGGGCTCCTACAATGAGCAGTTCTTC.

As to this clonotype: A much larger clone differs from this one at a single base, so this may be a read error. V gene TRBV24-1 combines with J gene TRBJ2-3; 11 bases match TRBD2. The CDR3 has 15 amino acids. Germline CDR1 KGHDR, CDR2 SFDVKD. CDR3 DNA sequence: TGTGCCACCAGTGCTACTAGCGGGGGCGCAGATACGCAGTGTTTT. Translating it yields CATSATSGGADTQCF.

This clonotype was counted ten times or more. V gene TRBV29-1 combines with J gene TRBJ2-3, with TRBD2 identical over 8 bases. The CDR3 runs 15 residues. Germline trimming cut 4 bases from V and 2 bases from J; bases unmatched to any gene: 8. Germline V lookup: CDR1 SQVTM, CDR2 ANQGSEA. CDR3 DNA sequence: TGCAGCGTTGGGGGAGCGGGGGCCAACACAGATACGCAGTATTTT. Its protein is CSVGGAGANTDTQYF.